The rows below give T cell receptor beta chains drawn from one sample of a study of T cells expressing NK-cell markers. After re-calling the 5' RACE reads, TCRdb lists one entry per CDR3 protein, DNA absent. This sample contains a few hundred thousand distinct CDR3 sequences. The sample was blood T cells: a sorted CD56 or NKG2C T cell subset, CD4+ or CD8+ T cells, or bulk PBMC T cells (not recorded which). These TCRs come from a man aged 18 to 30 in good health. CDR3s include the opening cysteine and the closing phenylalanine or tryptophan.

V gene	J gene	CDR3 protein
TRBV12-3/TRBV12-4	TRBJ2-1	CASSSGRRTTYNEQFF
TRBV20-1	TRBJ1-1	CSATLLTTLNTEAFF
TRBV12-3/TRBV12-4	TRBJ2-3	CASRQTSSRTDTQYF
TRBV5-6	TRBJ2-1	CASSWASGVPGYNEQFF
TRBV5-1	TRBJ1-1	CASSSRALGSTEAFF
TRBV9	TRBJ2-5	CASSVAPGTSGKVRYQETQYF
TRBV20-1	TRBJ1-2	CSARDYSNYGYTF
TRBV6-1	TRBJ2-5	CASSPSGTGEQETQYF
TRBV20-1	TRBJ2-5	CSARVAATGETQYF
TRBV18	TRBJ1-1	CASSPADRENTEAFF
TRBV7-9	TRBJ1-2	CASSLGVRGYTF
TRBV12-3/TRBV12-4	TRBJ2-1	CASSKRLAEQFF
TRBV6-1	TRBJ2-3	CASRTQGLDTQYF
TRBV4-3	TRBJ2-4	CASSQDLGGGVKNIQYF
TRBV6-4	TRBJ1-1	CASSAQTAVAEAFF
TRBV7-8	TRBJ2-7	CASSLANYEQYF
TRBV4-2	TRBJ2-1	CASSQDAPPFGNEQFF
TRBV7-2	TRBJ2-1	CASSLVPNNPYNEQFF
TRBV28	TRBJ1-2	CASSSGPGYTF
TRBV20-1	TRBJ2-1	CSARDTRREGLLNEQFF
TRBV7-2	TRBJ2-1	CASTQASGRIDEQFF
TRBV13	TRBJ2-1	CASSLLTSGNYYEQFF
TRBV24-1	TRBJ2-5	CATSTGVETQYF
TRBV12-3/TRBV12-4	TRBJ2-1	CASSFSAGEKFF
TRBV20-1	TRBJ2-3	CSARGAGSGRTDTQYF
TRBV20-1	TRBJ2-1	CSARDIVGGLAAYNEQFF
TRBV4-2	TRBJ2-1	CASSQGLAGGLKEQFF
TRBV10-1	TRBJ2-2	CASSALRGRGELFF
TRBV3-1	TRBJ2-3	CASSQKEVENTDTQYF
TRBV12-3/TRBV12-4	TRBJ2-3	CASTLDSTDTQYF
TRBV30	TRBJ2-1	CAWSVLTGEQFF
TRBV6-5	TRBJ1-6	CASGQVDSPLHF
TRBV6-2/TRBV6-3	TRBJ2-5	CASKRQGAGETQYF
TRBV20-1	TRBJ2-1	CSASLASLRDEQFF
TRBV11-2	TRBJ2-2	CASSEGLAGGTGELFF
TRBV20-1	TRBJ1-1	CSASGLRTEAFF
TRBV27	TRBJ1-5	CASSFHPRRGQPQHF
TRBV19	TRBJ2-6	CASSMGTGVFSGANVLTF
TRBV24-1	TRBJ2-1	CATSEGGREQRNEQFF
TRBV27	TRBJ1-4	CASSLWGQGGEKLFF
TRBV5-1	TRBJ2-1	CASSLATSGSSDEQFF
TRBV7-6	TRBJ1-1	CASSPSLNTEAFF
TRBV10-2	TRBJ2-3	CASSPLGTSVPSSTDTQYF
TRBV29-1	TRBJ2-1	CSVEALNRTSSREQFF
TRBV3-1	TRBJ2-2	CASSPLAEGNTGELFF
TRBV11-2	TRBJ2-2	CASSTFRGRATGELFF
TRBV11-2	TRBJ2-7	CASSLGYAERYEQYF
TRBV6-1	TRBJ2-5	CASSPGTYQETQYF
TRBV5-1	TRBJ1-3	CASSLEPPRLFSGNTIYF
TRBV14	TRBJ2-4	CASSQALGASIQYF
TRBV6-5	TRBJ1-4	CASRYISTNEKLFF
TRBV4-3	TRBJ2-1	CASSQERTGGLNEQFF
TRBV20-1	TRBJ2-3	CSASGLTTDTQYF
TRBV5-1	TRBJ2-1	CASSLVFRATPRNEQFF
TRBV3-1	TRBJ2-7	CASSEMGLAYEQYF